A selection of T cell receptor beta chains follows, all from one sample in a study of blood T cell repertoires in COVID-19. Using immunoSEQ multiplex PCR, the repertoire was profiled, and TCRdb retains in-frame clones only, with some absent. The profile covers 200,000 to 250,000 clones, with less than 90% appearing a single time and 20% taken by the ten largest. Sequencing used peripheral blood. Receptors originate from a man between 25 and 39 years old with active or convalescent COVID-19. CDR3s include the opening cysteine and the closing phenylalanine or tryptophan. A D gene is named only where the DNA matches it firmly. Not every row has a clone size; where given, it reads once, few, many or a size class.

clone size,V gene,J gene,D gene,CDR3 DNA,CDR3 protein
NA,TRBV11-3,TRBJ2-2,TRBD1,TGTGCCAGCAGCCCTGGACAGGGAGACACCGGGGAGCTGTTTTTT,CASSPGQGDTGELFF
NA,TRBV28,TRBJ2-5,TRBD2,TGTGCCAGCAGTTTAAGGACGGGGGGAGAGACCCAGTACTTC,CASSLRTGGETQYF
NA,TRBV20-1,TRBJ1-2,NA,TGCAGTGCTCCAGGGGTGTATGGCTACACCTTC,CSAPGVYGYTF
NA,TRBV5-1,TRBJ1-1,NA,TGCGCCAGCAGCCTACAGACAGTGAACACTGAAGCTTTCTTT,CASSLQTVNTEAFF
NA,TRBV6-5,TRBJ1-3,NA,TGTGCCAGCACCTCCCCCGGTCCAGGTGGAAACACCATATATTTT,CASTSPGPGGNTIYF
NA,TRBV27,TRBJ2-7,NA,TGTGCCAGCAGTTTATTGGAGGGCCACGAGCAGTACTTC,CASSLLEGHEQYF
NA,TRBV7-9,TRBJ2-3,NA,TGTGCCAGCAGCGTTATAGTGGATACGCAGTATTTT,CASSVIVDTQYF
NA,TRBV5-4,TRBJ1-6,NA,TGTGCCAGCAGCTCTGGCGAGGATTCACCCCTCCACTTT,CASSSGEDSPLHF
NA,TRBV11-2,TRBJ2-7,NA,TGTGCCAGCAGCCATTTCAGGGGCCACTCCTACGAGCAGTACTTC,CASSHFRGHSYEQYF
NA,TRBV9,TRBJ1-1,TRBD1,TGTGCCAGCAGCGATCCGGACAGGGGAGTTACTGAAGCTTTCTTT,CASSDPDRGVTEAFF
once,TRBV19,TRBJ1-1,NA,TGTGCCAGTAGAGACCAGGCAGGGGCGAACACTGAAGCTTTCTTT,CASRDQAGANTEAFF
NA,TRBV3-1/TRBV3-2,TRBJ2-6,NA,TGTGCCAGCAGGAGAAGCTCTGGGGCCAACGTCCTGACTTTC,CASRRSSGANVLTF
NA,TRBV5-6,TRBJ1-5,TRBD1,TGTGCCAGCAGCGAGAGGACAGGGCCTAGCAATCAGCCCCAGCATTTT,CASSERTGPSNQPQHF
NA,TRBV4-1,TRBJ2-1,NA,TGCGCCAGCAGCCAAGTAGGTGGGCCCCCCGACAATGAGCAGTTCTTC,CASSQVGGPPDNEQFF
NA,TRBV19,TRBJ2-1,NA,TGTGCCAGTAGTATGCTGCCACCTATCGACTACAATGAGCAGTTCTTC,CASSMLPPIDYNEQFF
NA,TRBV6-2/TRBV6-3,TRBJ2-3,TRBD1,TGTGCCAGCAGCCCGGGACAGGTCACAGATACGCAGTATTTT,CASSPGQVTDTQYF
NA,TRBV5-1,TRBJ2-5,TRBD2,TGCGCCAGCAGCCTCGGACTAGCGGGGGGGCAAGAGACCCAGTACTTC,CASSLGLAGGQETQYF
once,TRBV4-2,TRBJ2-7,TRBD2,TGTGCCAGCAGCCAAGAGACTAGCGGGTTGTTCGAGCAGTACTTC,CASSQETSGLFEQYF
NA,TRBV9,TRBJ2-7,NA,TGTGCCAGCAGCGTAGGGGGTAGCGGCTCCTACGAGCAGTACTTC,CASSVGGSGSYEQYF
NA,TRBV6-6,TRBJ1-2,TRBD1,TGTGCCAGCAGTTACTCGCGGACAGGGCCCCTATATGGCTACACCTTC,CASSYSRTGPLYGYTF
NA,TRBV30,TRBJ1-4,NA,TGTGCCTGGAGTCCCGGGACACTTAATGAAAAACTGTTTTTT,CAWSPGTLNEKLFF
NA,TRBV9,TRBJ2-3,TRBD1,TGTGCCAGCACCTTGACAGGGGGCTACACAGATACGCAGTATTTT,CASTLTGGYTDTQYF
NA,TRBV18,TRBJ1-2,NA,TGTGCCAGCTCACCACAGGGGTTGGGTGGCTACACCTTC,CASSPQGLGGYTF
NA,TRBV4-1,TRBJ1-1,TRBD1,TGCGCCAGCAGCTTCGGACAGGGAAACACTGAAGCTTTCTTT,CASSFGQGNTEAFF
once,TRBV28,TRBJ2-7,TRBD2,TGTGCCAGCAGTACCGCCCGGGACTACTACGAGCAGTACTTC,CASSTARDYYEQYF
NA,TRBV30,TRBJ1-2,NA,TGTGCCTGGAGGGAAGGAGTTGATGGCTACACCTTC,CAWREGVDGYTF
NA,TRBV21-1,TRBJ2-7,NA,TGTGCCAGCAGCAAAGGCCCAGTCCACTACGAGCAGTACTTC,CASSKGPVHYEQYF
NA,TRBV5-4,TRBJ1-2,NA,TGTGCCAGCAGCTCGTCTAACTATGGCTACACCTTC,CASSSSNYGYTF
NA,TRBV4-1,TRBJ2-2,NA,TGCGCCAGCAGCCAATTTTTCCTCACAATAGCGGATTGCTTTACGAACACCGGGGAGCTGTTTTTT,CASSQFFLTIADCFTNTGELFF
NA,TRBV30,TRBJ2-4,TRBD1,TGTGCCTGGAAGACCCGGGACAGCCACCTAGCCAAAAACATTCAGTACTTC,CAWKTRDSHLAKNIQYF
once,TRBV23-1,TRBJ1-1,TRBD1,TGCGCCAGCAGTCACAAGATCCACGGGACAGCTGAATTTGAAGCTTTCTTT,CASSHKIHGTAEFEAFF
NA,TRBV10-1,TRBJ2-2,NA,TGCGCCAGCAGAAAGGACAGGAACACCGGGGAGCTGTTTTTT,CASRKDRNTGELFF
NA,TRBV7-9,TRBJ2-5,NA,TGTGCCAGCAGCATTCCCGGGGTGGAGGGGTATGAGACCCAGTACTTC,CASSIPGVEGYETQYF
once,TRBV7-9,TRBJ1-5,NA,TGTGCCAGCAGCTTCCAGGGAGGTCTGGAGCCCCAGCATTTT,CASSFQGGLEPQHF
NA,TRBV2,TRBJ1-4,NA,TGTGCCACACAGGGTATGGATGAAAAACTGTTTTTT,CATQGMDEKLFF
NA,TRBV7-9,TRBJ1-2,NA,TGTGCCAGCAGCTTAGAGGGGGTCGGCTATGGCTACACCTTC,CASSLEGVGYGYTF
NA,TRBV9,TRBJ2-7,NA,TGTGCCAGCAGCGTAGGCGGGGCGCAAATCGAGCAGTACTTC,CASSVGGAQIEQYF
NA,TRBV5-1,TRBJ2-5,NA,TGCGCCAGCAGCTCGCCTAACCAAGAGACCCAGTACTTC,CASSSPNQETQYF
NA,TRBV5-1,TRBJ1-2,TRBD1,TGCGCCAGCAGCAGCGCGACAGGGATTATGGGCTATGGCTACACCTTC,CASSSATGIMGYGYTF
NA,TRBV5-1,TRBJ1-1,NA,TGCGCCAGCAGCTTGGTGAGGGGGGGCGAAGCTTTCTTT,CASSLVRGGEAFF
NA,TRBV18,TRBJ1-4,TRBD1,TGTGCCAGCTCAACAGGGGTCCAGGAAAAACTGTTTTTT,CASSTGVQEKLFF
NA,TRBV28,TRBJ1-1,NA,TGTGCCAGCAGTTTGGGGCCGAACACTGAAGCTTTCTTT,CASSLGPNTEAFF
NA,TRBV4-2,TRBJ1-3,TRBD1,TGTGCCAGCAGCCAAGCCCGACAGGGGAGAGGTGGAAACACCATATATTTT,CASSQARQGRGGNTIYF
NA,TRBV19,TRBJ1-1,TRBD1,TGTGCCAGTAGTACCCGGGACAGGGCCTTCGGGAGCACTGAAGCTTTCTTT,CASSTRDRAFGSTEAFF
NA,TRBV7-2,TRBJ1-5,NA,TGTGCCAGCAGCTTAGCGCATGGGGCAGGGTCGCCCCAGCATTTT,CASSLAHGAGSPQHF
NA,TRBV6-5,TRBJ2-7,NA,TGTGCCAGCACCCAAGGGGCCGGGCGCCAGTACTTC,CASTQGAGRQYF
NA,TRBV29-1,TRBJ2-3,TRBD2,TGCAGCGTTTGGGGGGGGAGATCAGATACGCAGTATTTT,CSVWGGRSDTQYF
NA,TRBV19,TRBJ2-3,NA,TGTGCCAGTAGAAACGCCGGGTACCCCACAGATACGCAGTATTTT,CASRNAGYPTDTQYF
NA,TRBV3-1/TRBV3-2,TRBJ1-3,TRBD1,TGTGCCAGCAGCATCGGGACAGTTCACTCTGGAAACACCATATATTTT,CASSIGTVHSGNTIYF
NA,TRBV9,TRBJ2-5,TRBD2,TGTGCCAGCAGCGCGGGACTAGCGTCGTACCAAGAGACCCAGTACTTC,CASSAGLASYQETQYF
NA,TRBV19,TRBJ2-5,TRBD1,TGTGCCACATGGGACAGAGGGCGAGAGACCCAGTACTTC,CATWDRGRETQYF
NA,TRBV19,TRBJ1-1,NA,TGTGCCAGTAGTATGGGGGGAATGAACACTGAAGCTTTCTTT,CASSMGGMNTEAFF
NA,TRBV28,TRBJ2-5,TRBD1,TGTGCCAGCAGTCCCCCCATGACAGGGGGGGAGACCCAGTACTTC,CASSPPMTGGETQYF
NA,TRBV4-3,TRBJ1-1,TRBD1,TGCGCCAGCAGCCAATACACGGACAGGGGGGCTGAAGCTTTCTTT,CASSQYTDRGAEAFF
NA,TRBV6-2/TRBV6-3,TRBJ2-7,NA,TGTGCCAGCAGTTTCAAGTGGGCCGAGCAGTACTTC,CASSFKWAEQYF
NA,TRBV5-1,TRBJ1-1,NA,TGCGCCAGCAGCTTGGTTACAGGGAACACTGAAGCTTTCTTT,CASSLVTGNTEAFF
few,TRBV5-6,TRBJ2-7,TRBD2,TGTGCCAGCATACGCTTAGCGGGAGAATACGAGCAGTACTTC,CASIRLAGEYEQYF
NA,TRBV6-2/TRBV6-3,TRBJ2-7,NA,TGTGCCAGCAGTTACCCTCCCCCGACAGAGAGCGACGAGCAGTACTTC,CASSYPPPTESDEQYF
NA,TRBV2,TRBJ2-7,TRBD2,TGTGCCAGCAGGGGGGGGGCAGGACTAGCGGCCCTCGAGCAGTACTTC,CASRGGAGLAALEQYF